These T cell receptor beta chains were read from a single sample in a study of blood T cell repertoires in COVID-19. Generated by immunoSEQ multiplex PCR, the TCRdb table keeps only in-frame clones and is missing some. In the table there are 65,000 to 75,000 clones, roughly 84% of which are singletons. The sample was peripheral blood. The source of these receptors is a woman in her fifties or sixties with acute or convalescent COVID-19. Each CDR3 is given with its conserved first and last residue. The D gene is left open where the match is weak. Clone size is stated in some rows and not others, as once, few, many or a class when expanded.

CDR3 protein,CDR3 DNA,V gene,clone size,D gene,J gene
CASSLRGQGNGYTF,TGTGCCAGCAGCTTACGTGGACAGGGTAATGGCTACACCTTC,TRBV11-2,.,TRBD1,TRBJ1-2
CASSPTGIAGGTGELFF,TGTGCCAGCAGCCCCACCGGGATAGCGGGGGGAACCGGGGAGCTGTTTTTT,TRBV7-2,.,TRBD2,TRBJ2-2
CASSKGLAGDNEQFF,TGTGCCAGCAGCAAAGGTCTAGCGGGGGACAATGAGCAGTTCTTC,TRBV7-9,.,TRBD2,TRBJ2-1
CASSLGPIVTFF,TGTGCCAGCAGCTTGGGCCCTATTGTGACTTTCTTT,TRBV12-3/TRBV12-4,.,.,TRBJ1-1
CASSQGQGAVDGYTF,TGCGCCAGCAGCCAAGGCCAGGGGGCTGTAGATGGCTACACCTTC,TRBV4-1,once,TRBD1,TRBJ1-2
CASSQAGGGTEAFF,TGTGCCAGCAGCCAAGCGGGGGGTGGCACTGAAGCTTTCTTT,TRBV3-1/TRBV3-2,.,.,TRBJ1-1
CASSGWGTVEKLFF,TGTGCCAGCAGTGGATGGGGGACTGTTGAAAAACTGTTTTTT,TRBV2,few,.,TRBJ1-4
CASSWPNYGYTF,TGTGCCAGTAGTTGGCCTAACTATGGCTACACCTTC,TRBV19,.,.,TRBJ1-2
CASSARVGGYGYTF,TGTGCCAGCAGCGCCCGGGTGGGGGGCTATGGCTACACCTTC,TRBV2,.,.,TRBJ1-2
CASSFRLAGGRVSQYF,TGTGCCAGCAGCTTTCGACTAGCGGGGGGCCGGGTTTCGCAGTATTTT,TRBV7-8,.,TRBD2,TRBJ2-3
CASSQVAGLQETQYF,TGTGCCAGCAGCCAAGTAGCGGGGTTACAAGAGACCCAGTACTTC,TRBV3-1/TRBV3-2,.,TRBD2,TRBJ2-5
CASSSSTGLPNEQFF,TGTGCCAGCAGCTCCTCGACAGGGCTTCCCAATGAGCAGTTCTTC,TRBV7-2,.,TRBD1,TRBJ2-1
CASSRGQGSGSPLHF,TGTGCCAGTAGTCGAGGACAGGGCTCGGGCTCACCCCTCCACTTT,TRBV19,.,TRBD1,TRBJ1-6
CASSPGGIIFTDTQYF,TGTGCCAGTAGCCCGGGCGGGATAATATTCACAGATACGCAGTATTTT,TRBV19,.,.,TRBJ2-3
CASSDSPGQGSYGYTF,TGTGCCAGCAGTGACTCCCCGGGACAGGGGAGCTATGGCTACACCTTC,TRBV6-4,.,TRBD1,TRBJ1-2
CASSSPSGGSYNEQFF,TGTGCCAGCAGTTCCCCCAGCGGCGGGTCCTACAATGAGCAGTTCTTC,TRBV27,.,.,TRBJ2-1
CASRGTGGTEAFF,TGTGCCAGCAGGGGGACAGGGGGCACTGAAGCTTTCTTT,TRBV2,.,TRBD1,TRBJ1-1
CASSWNREGEQYF,TGTGCCAGCAGTTGGAACAGGGAAGGCGAGCAGTACTTC,TRBV25-1,.,.,TRBJ2-7
CASSFLGWEQYF,TGTGCCAGCAGCTTTCTGGGCTGGGAGCAGTACTTC,TRBV7-2,.,.,TRBJ2-7
CASSSAGGISNQPQHF,TGTGCCAGCAGTTCCGCAGGGGGCATTAGCAATCAGCCCCAGCATTTT,TRBV6-5,few,TRBD1,TRBJ1-5
CASEGRRGAFF,TGTGCTAGCGAAGGACGAAGGGGAGCTTTCTTT,TRBV12-5,.,.,TRBJ1-1
CASSLRGPYEQYF,TGTGCCAGCAGTTTGCGGGGTCCCTACGAGCAGTACTTC,TRBV27,.,.,TRBJ2-7
CASSYAGTEAFF,TGTGCCAGCAGCTACGCAGGCACTGAAGCTTTCTTT,TRBV12-3/TRBV12-4,few,.,TRBJ1-1
CASSSPPTGGGPGELFF,TGTGCCAGCAGTTCCCCCCCGACAGGGGGAGGGCCCGGGGAGCTGTTTTTT,TRBV27,.,TRBD1,TRBJ2-2
CASSRGQDYEQYF,TGTGCCAGCAGCAGGGGACAGGACTACGAGCAGTACTTC,TRBV3-1/TRBV3-2,.,TRBD1,TRBJ2-7
CASSKGVQSGYGYTF,TGTGCCAGTAGTAAAGGGGTCCAGAGTGGCTATGGCTACACCTTC,TRBV19,.,.,TRBJ1-2
CASSDRDRHYQPQHF,TGTGCCAGCAGCGACCGGGACAGGCACTATCAGCCCCAGCATTTT,TRBV7-9,.,TRBD1,TRBJ1-5
CASSAGTGPQPQHF,TGTGCCAGCAGCGCGGGGACAGGGCCTCAGCCCCAGCATTTT,TRBV7-9,.,TRBD1,TRBJ1-5
CATSLGLGEDTQYF,TGTGCCACCAGCTTGGGACTTGGGGAAGATACGCAGTATTTT,TRBV15,.,.,TRBJ2-3
CASSLFGGSRETQYF,TGTGCCAGCAGCTTGTTCGGAGGGAGCCGAGAGACCCAGTACTTC,TRBV5-6,.,.,TRBJ2-5
CASTNGEGQNNSPLHF,TGTGCCAGCACTAACGGGGAAGGGCAGAATAATTCACCCCTCCACTTT,TRBV13,.,.,TRBJ1-6
CASRGLAPYNEQFF,TGCGCCAGCCGTGGACTAGCGCCATACAATGAGCAGTTCTTC,TRBV5-1,.,TRBD2,TRBJ2-1
CASSSEAGELFF,TGTGCCAGCAGCTCTGAGGCCGGGGAGCTGTTTTTT,TRBV7-9,.,.,TRBJ2-2
CASSPVLAGEDTQYF,TGTGCCAGCAGCCCCGTACTAGCGGGGGAAGATACGCAGTATTTT,TRBV7-3,.,TRBD2,TRBJ2-3
CASSLDRVDAGQPQHF,TGCGCCAGCAGCTTGGATCGTGTGGACGCCGGACAACCCCAGCATTTT,TRBV5-1,few,.,TRBJ1-5